Detailed here is one T cell receptor beta chain. The record originates from a study of blood T cell repertoires in COVID-19. Study in general: COVID-19 samples collected from the United States, Italy and Spain covered acute and convalescent phases. PBMCs, B-cell-depleted T cells, or T cells were the source of the cDNA or gDNA that made up the material.

Per the original methods: Nucleated cell counts were estimated from reference gene primer amplification. Using immunoSEQ multiplex PCR, the repertoire was profiled, and TCRdb retains in-frame clones only, with some absent. Clone size and the V and J calls come from that table; the DNA yielded D and trimming. This table holds 45,000 to 60,000 clones, approximately 85% found once. Germline V gene lookup returns CDR1 SGHTA and CDR2 FQGNSA. V lost 5 bases, J lost 2 bases, and 13 bases lay in between. There are 15 residues in the CDR3. The sample comprised peripheral blood. V gene TRBV7-2 combines with J gene TRBJ1-3, with D possibly being TRBD1 (6 bases). This TCR derives from a human donor with acute or convalescent COVID-19. The donor label of this sample is uncertain. DNA of the CDR3: TGTGCCAGCAGCCCTCAGGGGCCCCCTGGAAACACCATATATTTT. It codes for CASSPQGPPGNTIYF.